Here is one TCR beta chain with its context. The data were taken from a study of glioma-infiltrating T cells after dendritic cell vaccination. Germline V CDR1 and CDR2: SGHTA, FQGNSA. V gave up 4 bases and J gave up 7 bases; unmatched junction bases: 4. CDR3 size: 16 residues. TCRB CDR3 was amplified from 2 ug genomic DNA or less. Amplification used 60 V beta primers and 13 J beta primers. Only in-frame clones appear in the TCRdb table, and some are missing; sequencing was by immunoSEQ multiplex PCR. The repertoire holds tens of thousands of clones, with roughly 90% as singletons. J is TRBJ2-1 and V is TRBV7-2; 16 bases line up with TRBD2. This clonotype was obtained from a human donor with glioblastoma. The sequencing here drew on blood, taken before dendritic cell vaccination. Written as DNA, the CDR3 is TGTGCCAGCAGCTCCGGGACTAGCGGGGGGGAGAATGAGCAGTTCTTC. Translated, it gives CASSSGTSGGENEQFF.